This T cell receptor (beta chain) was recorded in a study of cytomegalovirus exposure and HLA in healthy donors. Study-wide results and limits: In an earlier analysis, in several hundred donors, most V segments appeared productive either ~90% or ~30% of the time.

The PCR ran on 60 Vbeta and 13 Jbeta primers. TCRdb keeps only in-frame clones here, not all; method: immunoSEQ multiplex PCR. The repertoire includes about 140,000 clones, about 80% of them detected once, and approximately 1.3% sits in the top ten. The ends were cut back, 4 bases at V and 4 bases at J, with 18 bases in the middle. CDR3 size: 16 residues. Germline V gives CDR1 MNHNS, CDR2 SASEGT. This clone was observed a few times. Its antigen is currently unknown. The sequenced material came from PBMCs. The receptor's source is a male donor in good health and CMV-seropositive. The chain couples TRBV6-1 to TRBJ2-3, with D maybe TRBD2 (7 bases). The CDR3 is CASSGGGGRGSDTQYF. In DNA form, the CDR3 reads TGTGCCAGCAGTGGTGGGGGGGGGCGAGGTTCAGATACGCAGTATTTT.